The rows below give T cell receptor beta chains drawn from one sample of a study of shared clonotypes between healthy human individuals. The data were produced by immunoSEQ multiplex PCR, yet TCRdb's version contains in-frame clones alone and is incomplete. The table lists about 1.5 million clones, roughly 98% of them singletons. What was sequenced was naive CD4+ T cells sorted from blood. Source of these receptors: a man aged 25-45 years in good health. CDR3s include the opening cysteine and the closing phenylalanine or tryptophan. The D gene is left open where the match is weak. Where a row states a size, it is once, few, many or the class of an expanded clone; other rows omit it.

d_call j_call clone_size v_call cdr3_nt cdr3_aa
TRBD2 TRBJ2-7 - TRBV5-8 TGTGCCAGCAGAAGACTAGCGGGCACCTACGAGCAGTACTTC CASRRLAGTYEQYF
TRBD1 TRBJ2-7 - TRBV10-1 TGCGCCAGCAGTGAGGAGGACAGGCGCGATACCTACGAGCAGTACTTC CASSEEDRRDTYEQYF
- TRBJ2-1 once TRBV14 TGTGCCAGCAGCCGCCCAGGACTACTTTCCTACAATGAGCAGTTCTTC CASSRPGLLSYNEQFF
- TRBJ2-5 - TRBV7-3 TGTGCCAGCAGCTTAAGTAGGTGGGAGACCCAGTACTTC CASSLSRWETQYF
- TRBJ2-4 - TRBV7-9 TGTGCCAGCAGCTCAAGCCGTTTCTCGGCCAAAAACATTCAGTACTTC CASSSSRFSAKNIQYF
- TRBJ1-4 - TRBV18 TGTGCCACCGGCAAGACGGGGGCAGAGGGGGAAAAACTGTTTTTT CATGKTGAEGEKLFF
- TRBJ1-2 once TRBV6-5 TGTGCCAGCAGGTCCGTGGACTATGGCTACACCTTC CASRSVDYGYTF
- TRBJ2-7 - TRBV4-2 TGTGCCAGCAGCCAAGACGTCGGGCGGCCCTTACTTGAGCAGTACTTC CASSQDVGRPLLEQYF
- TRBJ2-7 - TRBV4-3 TGCGCCAGCAGCCAAGCGCCTCTTCGACTCCCAGCCAGTCAGCGGAGCTCCTACGAGCAGTACTTC CASSQAPLRLPASQRSSYEQYF
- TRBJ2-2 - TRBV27 TGTGCCAGCAGACTATTCGCGGGGTCGAACACCGGGGAGCTGTTTTTT CASRLFAGSNTGELFF
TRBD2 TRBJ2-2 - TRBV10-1 TGCGCCAGCAGTGAGCTAGGGACTAGCGGGATGTCGAACACCGGGGAGCTGTTTTTT CASSELGTSGMSNTGELFF